This entry features one T cell receptor beta chain sequence. The target antigen is unknown. The sample is drawn from a study of T cells in localized non-small cell lung cancer. Findings and caveats of the study: Adjacent lung had a median about 55 of the 100 largest tumor clones. Clonality peaked in uninvolved adjacent lung rather than tumor. Longer overall survival associated with higher blood T cell density; shorter survival with higher adjacent-lung clonality.

Germline assignment: CDR1 SGHNT and CDR2 YENEEA. The CDR3 sequence is 13 residues long. Trimming took off 0 bases at V and 4 bases at J, with 6 bases between the two ends. TCRdb's table, derived via immunoSEQ multiplex PCR, lists solely in-frame clones and lacks some. The table shows approximately 49,000 clones, with about 72% occurring only once. The chain has TRBV11-3 and TRBJ1-1; D unclear. The sample consisted of peripheral blood, taken before any cancer treatment. The clonotype comes from a man between 40 and 69 years old with stage I squamous cell lung carcinoma. The CDR3 reads CASSLDRTTEAFF. The CDR3 coding sequence is TGTGCCAGCAGCTTAGACAGAACCACTGAAGCTTTCTTT.